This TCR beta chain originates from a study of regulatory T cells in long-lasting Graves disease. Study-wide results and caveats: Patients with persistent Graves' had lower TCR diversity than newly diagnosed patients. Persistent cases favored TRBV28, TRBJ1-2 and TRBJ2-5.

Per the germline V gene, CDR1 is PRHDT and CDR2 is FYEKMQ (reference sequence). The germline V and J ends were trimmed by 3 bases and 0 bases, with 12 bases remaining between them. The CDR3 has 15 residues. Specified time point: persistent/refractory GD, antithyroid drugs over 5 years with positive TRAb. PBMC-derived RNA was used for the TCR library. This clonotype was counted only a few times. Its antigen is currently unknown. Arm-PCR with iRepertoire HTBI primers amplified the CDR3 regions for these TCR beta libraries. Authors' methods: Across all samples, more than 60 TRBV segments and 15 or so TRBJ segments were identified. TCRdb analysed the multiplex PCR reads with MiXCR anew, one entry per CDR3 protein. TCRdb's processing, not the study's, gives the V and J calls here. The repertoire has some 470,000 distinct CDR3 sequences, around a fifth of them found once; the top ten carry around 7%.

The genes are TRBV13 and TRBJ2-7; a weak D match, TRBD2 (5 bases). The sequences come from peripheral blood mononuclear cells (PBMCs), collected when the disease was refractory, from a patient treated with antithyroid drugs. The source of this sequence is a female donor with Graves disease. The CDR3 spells CASSLGVGISYEQYF. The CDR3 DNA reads TGTGCCAGCAGCTTGGGAGTGGGGATCTCCTACGAGCAGTACTTC.